The clone carrying this TCR beta chain showed up just once. One entry per CDR3 protein results from TCRdb running MiXCR on the PCR reads. The sample lists about 93,000 distinct CDR3 sequences; 48% were seen once. CDR1 is DFQATT and CDR2 is SNEGSKA in the germline V gene (reference sequence). Between the trimmed V and J ends, which lost 0 bases and 12 bases, there was a span of 9 bases. This CDR3 region has 11 residues. The sample belongs to a study of CDR3 diversity in severe acne. This clonotype was sampled from a male donor in good health, serving as a control. The sample comprised blood. The gene calls are TRBV20-1 and TRBJ2-1; TRBD2 might be the D (6 bases). CDR3 loop: CSARDHGGQFF. DNA of the CDR3: TGCAGTGCTAGAGATCACGGGGGGCAGTTCTTC.